The clone carrying this T cell receptor (beta chain) was seen a handful of times. Its cognate antigen is unknown. This entry belongs to a study of T-cell memory formation after mild COVID-19. As for the study in general: The study found TCR clusters largely donor specific.

Germline CDR1 and CDR2: MNHEY and SVGEGT. V shed 0 bases, J shed 3 bases, and the junction held 20 bases outside the gene matches. The CDR3 sequence is 20 residues long. Study-wide points: Contracting clones, day 15 to 85, had balanced CD4/CD8, and later expanders favored CD4+.

MiXCR, applied by TCRdb to the 5' RACE reads, yields one record per CDR3 protein. This sample has just over 400,000 distinct CDR3 sequences, with 23% found just once. Material for sequencing was PBMCs or a T cell subset sorted from them (not recorded which). This clonotype was obtained from an adult woman who had mild COVID-19 (a few samples of this study predate the infection). Cell type and time point are not known. The chain has TRBV6-2 or TRBV6-3 and TRBJ2-7; 7 nucleotides line up with TRBD2. The CDR3 nucleotides are TGTGCCAGCAGTTACTCGCTCAGCCCGGCTAGCGGAGCAGGTGGCTACGAGCAGTACTTC. This translates into CASSYSLSPASGAGGYEQYF.